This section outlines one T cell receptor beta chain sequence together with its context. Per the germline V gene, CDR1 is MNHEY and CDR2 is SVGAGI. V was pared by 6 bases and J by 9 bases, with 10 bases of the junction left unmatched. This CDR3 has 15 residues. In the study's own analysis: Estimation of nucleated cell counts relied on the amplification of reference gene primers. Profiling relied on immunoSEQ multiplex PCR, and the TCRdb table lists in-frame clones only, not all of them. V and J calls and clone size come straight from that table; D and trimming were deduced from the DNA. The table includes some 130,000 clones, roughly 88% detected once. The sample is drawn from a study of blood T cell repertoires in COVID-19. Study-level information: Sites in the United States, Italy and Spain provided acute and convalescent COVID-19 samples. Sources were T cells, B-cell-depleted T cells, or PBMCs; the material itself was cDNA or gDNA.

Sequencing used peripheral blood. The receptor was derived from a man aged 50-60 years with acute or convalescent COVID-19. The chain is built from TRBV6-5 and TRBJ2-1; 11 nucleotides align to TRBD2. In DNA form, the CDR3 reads TGTGCCAGCAGAAAGGGACTAGCGGAGGCGGGTGAGCAGTTCTTC. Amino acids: CASRKGLAEAGEQFF.